In this sample, the clone carrying this T cell receptor beta chain turned up many times. This specimen comes from a study of T cells in Graves' hyperthyroidism and ophthalmopathy. Per the germline V gene, CDR1 is SGHDT and CDR2 is YYEEEE. The CDR3 consists of 15 residues. V was clipped by 3 bases and J by 3 bases, with 13 bases between them. Authors of the study amplified TCR beta CDR3 regions from RNA transcripts. HTBI primers drove first-round RT-PCR of the TCR CDR3. MiXCR, run by TCRdb on the multiplex PCR reads, gives a single entry per CDR3 protein. This table holds 500,000 to 650,000 distinct CDR3 sequences, over 35% found once.

The receptor was isolated from an adult woman with Graves' disease, either hyperthyroidism or ophthalmopathy (not recorded which). The chain uses TRBV5-6 and TRBJ1-5; D may be TRBD1 (6 bases). Material: peripheral blood or thyroid tissue (not recorded which). The DNA of the CDR3 is TGTGCCAGCAGCTACAGGGCTGATGTCAATCAGCCCCAGCATTTT. Amino acid sequence: CASSYRADVNQPQHF.